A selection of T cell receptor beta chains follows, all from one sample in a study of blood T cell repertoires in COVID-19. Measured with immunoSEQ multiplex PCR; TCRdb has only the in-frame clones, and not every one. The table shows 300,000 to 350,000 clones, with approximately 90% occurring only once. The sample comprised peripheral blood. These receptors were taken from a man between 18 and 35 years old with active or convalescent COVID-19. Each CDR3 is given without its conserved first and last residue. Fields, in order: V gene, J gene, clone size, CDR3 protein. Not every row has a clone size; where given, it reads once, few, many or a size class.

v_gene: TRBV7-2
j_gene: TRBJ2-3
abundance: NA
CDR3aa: ASRKMESTDTQY

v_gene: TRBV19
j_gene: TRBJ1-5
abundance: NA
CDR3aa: ASSVRDSSNQPQH

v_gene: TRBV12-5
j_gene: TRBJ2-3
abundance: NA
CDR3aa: ASVEGSGNTQY

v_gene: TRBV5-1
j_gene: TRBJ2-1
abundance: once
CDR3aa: ASSLVSGRRNEQF

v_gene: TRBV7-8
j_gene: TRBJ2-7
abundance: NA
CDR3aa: ASSRTEFYEQY

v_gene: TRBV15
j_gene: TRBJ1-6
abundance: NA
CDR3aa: ATSRVRGLSPLH

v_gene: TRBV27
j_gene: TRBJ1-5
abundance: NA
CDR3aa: ASSAASNQPQH

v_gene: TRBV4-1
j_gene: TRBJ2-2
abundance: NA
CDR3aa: ASSQQTGNTGELF

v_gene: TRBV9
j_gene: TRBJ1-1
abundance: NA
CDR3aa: ASKPDRGSGTEAF

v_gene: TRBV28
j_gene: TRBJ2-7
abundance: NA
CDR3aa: ASSFGVDYEQY

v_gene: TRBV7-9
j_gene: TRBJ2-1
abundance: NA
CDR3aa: ASSLPAGLAGDKEQF

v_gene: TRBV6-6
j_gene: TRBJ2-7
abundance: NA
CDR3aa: ASTRIEQY

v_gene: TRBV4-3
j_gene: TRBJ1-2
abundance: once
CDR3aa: ASSQGTVSTALTGYT

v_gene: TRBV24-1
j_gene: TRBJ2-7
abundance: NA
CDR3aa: ATSDSGAGDPYEQY

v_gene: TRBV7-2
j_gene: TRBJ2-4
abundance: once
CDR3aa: ASSLDSRGGPNIQY

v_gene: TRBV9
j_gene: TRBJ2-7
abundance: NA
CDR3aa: ASSATGTGVYEQY

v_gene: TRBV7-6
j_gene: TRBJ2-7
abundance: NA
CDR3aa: ASSREAGPTYEQY

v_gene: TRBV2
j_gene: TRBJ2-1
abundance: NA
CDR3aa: ASSEARSSGGDEQF

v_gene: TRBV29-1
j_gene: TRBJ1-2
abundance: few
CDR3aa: SVGPYRGDYGYT

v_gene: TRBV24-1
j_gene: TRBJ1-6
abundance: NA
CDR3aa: ATSDPQGEDSYNSPLH

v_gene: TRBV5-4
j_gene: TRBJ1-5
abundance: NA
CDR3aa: ASSRSYPGREGPQH

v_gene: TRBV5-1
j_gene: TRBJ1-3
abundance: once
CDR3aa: ASSSDSASGNTIY

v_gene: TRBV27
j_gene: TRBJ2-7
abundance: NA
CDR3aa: ASSFLRDRDYEQY

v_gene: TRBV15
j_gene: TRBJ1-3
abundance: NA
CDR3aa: ATSTRAAGNTIY

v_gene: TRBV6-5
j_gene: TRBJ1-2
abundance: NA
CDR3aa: ASSYRGFNYGYT

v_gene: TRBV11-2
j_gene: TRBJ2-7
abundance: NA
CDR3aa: ASSLGLGEAYEQY

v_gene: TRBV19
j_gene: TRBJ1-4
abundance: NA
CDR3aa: ASSRTGSYEKLF

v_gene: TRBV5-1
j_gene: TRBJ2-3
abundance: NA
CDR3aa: ASSMTSGGAGDTQY

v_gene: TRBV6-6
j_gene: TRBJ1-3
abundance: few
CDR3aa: ASSFGASGNTIY

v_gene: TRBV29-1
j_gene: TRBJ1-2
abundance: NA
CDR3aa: SVDGGT

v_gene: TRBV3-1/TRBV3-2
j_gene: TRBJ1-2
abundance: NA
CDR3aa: ASSPKDRNYGYT

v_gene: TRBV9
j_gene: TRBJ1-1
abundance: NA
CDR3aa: ASSVVAGLRNTEAF

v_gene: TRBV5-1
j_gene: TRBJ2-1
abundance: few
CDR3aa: ASSYAGLAGVYNEQF

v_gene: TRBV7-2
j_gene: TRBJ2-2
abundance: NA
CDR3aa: ASSLRLTTGELF

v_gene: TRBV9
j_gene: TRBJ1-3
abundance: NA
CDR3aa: ASSVGPPSGNTIY

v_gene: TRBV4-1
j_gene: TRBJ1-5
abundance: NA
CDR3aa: ASSQVQGSSNQPQH

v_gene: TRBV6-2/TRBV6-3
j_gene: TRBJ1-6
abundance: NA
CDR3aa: ASSVVAGTAPSPLH

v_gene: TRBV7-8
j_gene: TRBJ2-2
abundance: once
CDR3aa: ASSRDRGTGELF

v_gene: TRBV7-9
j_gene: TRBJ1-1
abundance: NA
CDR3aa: ASSLAGQKGTEAF

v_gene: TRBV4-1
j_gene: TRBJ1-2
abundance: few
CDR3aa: ASSQEGRSGGYT

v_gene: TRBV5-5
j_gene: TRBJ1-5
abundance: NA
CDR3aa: ASSLELQGGNQPQH

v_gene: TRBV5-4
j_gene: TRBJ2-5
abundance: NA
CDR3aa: ASSSRQGSGTQY

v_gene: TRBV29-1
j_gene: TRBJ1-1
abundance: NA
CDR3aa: SVELGAGAEAF

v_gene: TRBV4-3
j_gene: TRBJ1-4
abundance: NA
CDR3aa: ASSQERTNEKLF

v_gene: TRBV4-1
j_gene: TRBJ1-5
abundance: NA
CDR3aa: ASSNGQSSNQPQH

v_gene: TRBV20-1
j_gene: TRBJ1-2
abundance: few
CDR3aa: SARAPGYT

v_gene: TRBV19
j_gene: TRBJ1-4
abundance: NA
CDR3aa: ASSPFGGLGEKLF